The 20 T cell receptor beta chains below all came from one sample that was sequenced in a study of T cell clones after liver transplantation. TCRdb's copy holds only in-frame clones and misses some; the assay was immunoSEQ multiplex PCR. The sample contains over 100,000 clones, approximately 85% of which appear only once. The source was CD4+ T cells from blood, collected before liver transplant. These receptors were collected from a human donor who received a liver transplant.

The genes are TRBV30 and TRBJ1-3; 8 positions match TRBD1. Germline V gene sequence: CDR1 GTSNPN, CDR2 SVGIG (reference sequence). The CDR3 length is 12 residues. The V and J ends lost 7 bases and 2 bases, in that order; junction bases with no gene match: 1. CDR3 loop: CALDRAGNTIYF. CDR3 nucleotide sequence: TGTGCCTTGGACAGGGCTGGAAACACCATATATTTT.

The V gene is TRBV21-1, the J gene TRBJ1-2. TRBV21-1 is termed a pseudogene. The CDR3 extends over 18 amino acids. The CDR3 nucleotides read TGTGCCAGCAGCACGGTTACGATCTGGAACCGGGAAAACTATGGCTACACCTTC. Protein: CASSTVTIWNRENYGYTF.

This chain links TRBV30 with TRBJ2-7, with D unclear. This CDR3 comprises 14 residues. Between the trimmed V and J ends, which lost 5 bases and 0 bases, there was a span of 14 bases. In germline, CDR1 is GTSNPN, CDR2 SVGIG (reference sequence). The CDR3 spells CAWGSSQSSYEQYF. The CDR3 coding sequence is TGTGCCTGGGGTAGCTCCCAGAGCTCCTACGAGCAGTACTTC.

V and J are TRBV28 and TRBJ1-1; the D gene is possibly TRBD1 (5 bases). CDR1 is MDHEN, CDR2 SYDVKM, per germline. The CDR3 is made up of 13 amino acids. Between the trimmed V and J ends, which lost 3 bases and 3 bases, there was a span of 8 bases. This CDR3 reads CASSFPGYTEAFF. The CDR3 nucleotides read TGTGCCAGCAGTTTCCCAGGGTACACTGAAGCTTTCTTT.

The chain has TRBV29-1 and TRBJ1-2; D unclear. V lost 6 bases to trimming and J lost 0 bases, with 11 bases between them. CDR3 size: 13 residues. CDR1 is SQVTM and CDR2 is ANQGSEA in the germline V gene. The CDR3 is CSVWSLTNYGYTF. DNA of the CDR3: TGCAGCGTCTGGTCCCTCACTAACTATGGCTACACCTTC.

The chain recombines TRBV30 with TRBJ1-1, with 8 bases lining up with TRBD1. With V trimmed by 4 bases and J by 1 base, 8 bases remained unmatched. The CDR3 contains 15 residues. The germline V gene encodes CDR1 GTSNPN and CDR2 SVGIG (reference sequence). The CDR3, as DNA: TGTGCCTGGACCGCCCTGGGACAGGCGAACACTGAAGCTTTCTTT. It encodes CAWTALGQANTEAFF.

The rearrangement joins TRBV12-5 to TRBJ1-1; 7 bases map to TRBD1. V was clipped by 1 base and J by 2 bases; unmatched bases: 10. This CDR3 has 17 amino acids. Per germline, CDR1 LGHNT and CDR2 FRNRAP. The CDR3 is CASGLGLPGQPNTEAFF. CDR3 coding DNA: TGTGCTAGTGGTTTGGGACTTCCGGGACAGCCTAACACTGAAGCTTTCTTT.

The rearrangement links TRBV14 to TRBJ1-2; 7 nucleotides align to TRBD1. The CDR3 extends over 15 amino acids. Germline loops: CDR1 SGHDN, CDR2 FVKESK. J gave up 1 base and V 4 bases, and 6 bases lay outside the gene matches. Here the CDR3 reads CASSPNRGNNYGYTF. The CDR3 DNA is TGTGCCAGCAGCCCGAACAGGGGAAATAACTATGGCTACACCTTC. Together with reference TRBV14 and TRBJ1-2, the CDR3 gives the full variable domain: EAGVTQFPSHSVIEKGQTVTLRCDPISGHDNLYWYRRVMGKEIKFLLHFVKESKQDESGMPNNRFLAERTGGTYSTLKVQPAELEDSGVYFCASSPNRGNNYGYTFGSGTRLTVV.

The chain joins TRBV7-7 to TRBJ1-1; perhaps TRBD1 as D (5 bases). CDR3 size: 15 residues. From germline, CDR1 is SSHAT and CDR2 FNYEAQ (reference sequence). Between the trimmed V and J ends, which lost 5 bases and 4 bases, there was a span of 17 bases. The CDR3 DNA sequence: TGTGCCAGCAGCCCCCATGCAGGGAGTACCACTGAAGCTTTCTTT. Its translation: CASSPHAGSTTEAFF.

The DNA of the CDR3 is TGTGCCAGCAGTCACGGGACAGTCGGCAATCAGCCCCAGCATTTT. Its translation is CASSHGTVGNQPQHF. This chain connects TRBV28 to TRBJ1-5; TRBD1 matches at 7 bases. CDR1 is MDHEN, CDR2 SYDVKM, per germline. V was clipped by 5 bases and J by 2 bases; unmatched bases: 6. The CDR3 length is 15 residues. Combining the CDR3 with reference TRBV28 and TRBJ1-5 gives the whole variable domain DVKVTQSSRYLVKRTGEKVFLECVQDMDHENMFWYRQDPGLGLRLIYFSYDVKMKEKGDIPEGYSVSREKKERFSLILESASTNQTSMYLCASSHGTVGNQPQHFGDGTRLSIL.

Only a few counts were recorded for this clone. V gene TRBV5-1 combines with J gene TRBJ2-7; TRBD1 is a possible D gene (5 bases). The germline V gene has CDR1 SGHRS and CDR2 YFSETQ. There are 14 residues in the CDR3. V lost 3 bases to trimming and J lost 7 bases, with 17 bases between them. The CDR3 bases are TGCGCCAGCAGCTCACCCAGGGCTTTGGGAGAGCAGTACTTC. This encodes CASSSPRALGEQYF.

The genes are TRBV7-3 and TRBJ2-5, with D unresolved. This CDR3 is 15 amino acids long. Germline values: CDR1 SGHTA, CDR2 FQGTGA. Trimming removed 0 bases at V and 4 bases at J, with 12 bases between. Written as DNA, the CDR3 is TGTGCCAGCAGCTTAACTCCCCTTCAGGCAGAGACCCAGTACTTC. This sequence encodes CASSLTPLQAETQYF.

This sequence joins TRBV11-2 and TRBJ1-1; a weak D match, TRBD1 (5 bases). The CDR3 has 14 residues. V lost 2 bases and J 3 bases, leaving 10 bases between the germline ends. The germline V gene has CDR1 SGHAT and CDR2 FQNNGV. Here the CDR3 DNA reads TGTGCCAGCAGCTTAACCTTGGGGGACACTGAAGCTTTCTTT. Its protein product is CASSLTLGDTEAFF.

V and J are TRBV11-3 and TRBJ2-5, with D uncertain. The germline V gene encodes CDR1 SGHNT and CDR2 YENEEA. V lost 5 bases, J lost 0 bases, and 7 bases lay in between. The CDR3 is made up of 13 amino acids. This CDR3 is CASSLYNQETQYF. The CDR3 coding sequence is TGTGCCAGCAGCCTTTACAACCAAGAGACCCAGTACTTC.

This rearrangement joins TRBV11-2 to TRBJ1-5, with TRBD1 as a possible D gene (6 bases). Germline V lookup: CDR1 SGHAT, CDR2 FQNNGV. V lost 0 bases and J 9 bases, leaving 12 bases between the germline ends. This CDR3 is built from 14 residues. The CDR3 spells CASSLDRGKVPQHF. DNA for the CDR3: TGTGCCAGCAGCTTAGATAGGGGGAAGGTGCCCCAGCATTTT. The full variable domain, its missing parts supplied by reference TRBV11-2 and TRBJ1-5, is EAGVAQSPRYKIIEKRQSVAFWCNPISGHATLYWYQQILGQGPKLLIQFQNNGVVDDSQLPKDRFSAERLKGVDSTLKIQPAKLEDSAVYLCASSLDRGKVPQHFGDGTRLSIL.

The chain recombines TRBV11-2 with TRBJ2-7; D is undetermined. The germline V gene has CDR1 SGHAT and CDR2 FQNNGV. V dropped 8 bases and J dropped 7 bases, with 15 bases sitting between them. The CDR3 contains 12 residues. The CDR3 is CASARTSHEQYF. CDR3 sequence (DNA): TGTGCCAGCGCCAGAACATCCCATGAGCAGTACTTC.

As regards this clone: One end of the junction does not line up with germline, which may come from a read error. The chain links TRBV9 to TRBJ2-1; 8 bases align to TRBD2. The CDR3 is 14 amino acids. Germline-derived CDR1 and CDR2 are SGDLS and YYNGEE. Here the CDR3 reads CASSSKTSDSIVIF. CDR3 nucleotides: TGTGCCAGCAGCTCAAAGACTAGCGACTCGATTGTGATCTTC.

Written as DNA, the CDR3 is TGTGCCAGCAGTGGGAACAGGGCTGGGGCCAACGTCCTGACTTTC. The encoded protein is CASSGNRAGANVLTF. The rearrangement links TRBV2 to TRBJ2-6, with D possibly being TRBD1 (6 bases). Trimming took off 4 bases at V and 2 bases at J, with 9 bases between the two ends. Germline CDR1 and CDR2: SNHLY and FYNNEI. This CDR3 is 15 amino acids long.

CDR3 sequence reads: CASSPRAPGEQYF. The CDR3 DNA follows: TGTGCCAGCAGCCCCAGGGCCCCGGGAGAGCAGTACTTC. The rearrangement uses TRBV7-3 and TRBJ2-7; D tentatively reads TRBD1 or TRBD2 (5 bases each). V lost 5 bases and J 7 bases, leaving 15 bases between the germline ends. The CDR3 spans 13 residues. Germline V lookup: CDR1 SGHTA, CDR2 FQGTGA.

This chain connects TRBV4-1 to TRBJ2-3; the match to TRBD1 covers 7 bases. After removal of 3 bases from V and 0 bases from J, the junction contained 9 bases not matched to a gene. The CDR3 has 17 amino acids. The germline V gene encodes CDR1 MGHRA and CDR2 YSYEKL. CDR3 coding DNA: TGCGCCAGCAGCCACTTTCTCAGGGGGAGTAGCACAGATACGCAGTATTTT. Its translation: CASSHFLRGSSTDTQYF.